Given below is one TCR beta chain in context. Its target is unknown. The source of the sample is a study of CD8 T cells in Susac syndrome. Study results and limitations: As the study acknowledged, the number of individuals in its TCR sequencing and HLA analysis was relatively small.

TCR beta sequencing covered blood CD8+ and CD4+ T cells. Control patients had untreated stable or active relapsing-remitting multiple sclerosis by revised McDonald criteria. This CDR3 region has 14 residues. Germline CDR1 and CDR2: MNHEY and SMNVEV (reference sequence). With V trimmed by 7 bases and J by 1 base, 2 bases remained unmatched. Random hexamers primed reverse transcription of about 0.5 to 1 ug RNA. Amplification of TCR beta CDR3 spanned 54 Vbeta and 13 Jbeta via immunoSEQ multiplex PCR. TCRdb reprocessed the immunoSEQ multiplex PCR reads with MiXCR, giving one entry per CDR3 protein. The table has 150,000 to 200,000 distinct CDR3 sequences, approximately 95% seen once.

This chain joins TRBV27 and TRBJ2-3; TRBD2 aligns across 10 bases. The sample consisted of CD4+ T cells from PBMCs. The TCR was taken from a human donor with multiple sclerosis. The CDR3 spells CASKGTSGTDTQYF. CDR3 DNA: TGTGCCAGCAAGGGGACTAGCGGCACAGATACGCAGTATTTT.